These T cell receptor beta chains were read from a single sample in a study of T-cell reconstitution after alpha-beta-depleted transplantation in children. Via MiXCR, TCRdb re-called the PCR reads, giving one row per CDR3 protein. Of about 460,000 distinct CDR3 sequences listed, approximately 10% are singletons. Here the sequenced sample was PBMCs, taken before TCRalphabeta/CD19-depleted stem cell transplant. The receptors were sampled from a child aged 2 to 9 with inherited bone marrow failure, due to receive a stem cell transplant. Both conserved end residues are part of each CDR3. Each record gives: V gene, J gene, D gene, clone size, CDR3 protein, CDR3 DNA. The D gene is left open where the match is weak. Clone size is shown for a subset of rows, as once, few, many or a class of expanded clone.

v_call: TRBV6-1
j_call: TRBJ1-1
d_call: .
clone_size: many
cdr3_aa: CASRKGSYWEAFF
cdr3_nt: TGTGCCAGCAGGAAGGGGTCATATTGGGAAGCTTTCTTT

v_call: TRBV27
j_call: TRBJ2-7
d_call: .
clone_size: many
cdr3_aa: CASSLRGEKAYEQYF
cdr3_nt: TGTGCCAGCAGTCTCAGGGGGGAGAAGGCCTACGAGCAGTACTTC

v_call: TRBV7-2
j_call: TRBJ2-3
d_call: TRBD2
clone_size: .
cdr3_aa: CASSRAGGHTDTQYF
cdr3_nt: TGTGCCAGCAGCCGAGCGGGAGGGCACACAGATACGCAGTATTTT

v_call: TRBV12-3/TRBV12-4
j_call: TRBJ2-7
d_call: TRBD1
clone_size: many
cdr3_aa: CASSLLGTGDEQYF
cdr3_nt: TGTGCCAGCAGTTTGTTAGGGACAGGGGACGAGCAGTACTTC

v_call: TRBV19
j_call: TRBJ1-5
d_call: .
clone_size: .
cdr3_aa: CAPHQPQHF
cdr3_nt: TGCGCTCCGCATCAGCCCCAGCATTTT

v_call: TRBV4-3
j_call: TRBJ1-1
d_call: .
clone_size: many
cdr3_aa: CASSQYQGPNTEAFF
cdr3_nt: TGCGCCAGCAGCCAATACCAGGGCCCGAACACTGAAGCTTTCTTT

v_call: TRBV20-1
j_call: TRBJ2-7
d_call: .
clone_size: few
cdr3_aa: CSATRAGQIYEQYF
cdr3_nt: TGCAGTGCAACCCGAGCGGGACAAATTTACGAGCAGTACTTC

v_call: TRBV6-2/TRBV6-3
j_call: TRBJ2-3
d_call: .
clone_size: few
cdr3_aa: CASSYSMTAPHTDTQYF
cdr3_nt: TGTGCCAGCAGTTACTCGATGACGGCCCCCCACACAGATACGCAGTATTTT

v_call: TRBV5-6
j_call: TRBJ2-7
d_call: TRBD2
clone_size: many
cdr3_aa: CASSLGSGGPIYEQYF
cdr3_nt: TGTGCCAGCAGCTTGGGATCGGGAGGACCAATTTACGAGCAGTACTTC

v_call: TRBV6-2/TRBV6-3
j_call: TRBJ2-7
d_call: TRBD1
clone_size: many
cdr3_aa: CASATGTGGVNEQYF
cdr3_nt: TGTGCCAGCGCAACGGGGACAGGGGGAGTCAACGAGCAGTACTTC

v_call: TRBV13
j_call: TRBJ2-1
d_call: TRBD2
clone_size: many
cdr3_aa: CASSLDSASGKSSYNEQFF
cdr3_nt: TGTGCCAGCAGCTTAGATTCTGCTAGCGGCAAGAGCTCCTACAATGAGCAGTTCTTC

v_call: TRBV27
j_call: TRBJ2-1
d_call: TRBD2
clone_size: few
cdr3_aa: CASSLYPPSAGGRNEQFF
cdr3_nt: TGTGCCAGCAGTTTATATCCCCCATCCGCGGGAGGGCGCAATGAGCAGTTCTTC

v_call: TRBV29-1
j_call: TRBJ2-1
d_call: TRBD2
clone_size: many
cdr3_aa: CSGTSGSYNEQFF
cdr3_nt: TGCAGCGGGACTAGCGGCTCCTACAATGAGCAGTTCTTC

v_call: TRBV29-1
j_call: TRBJ2-7
d_call: .
clone_size: many
cdr3_aa: CSVGQSKGEQYF
cdr3_nt: TGCAGCGTTGGACAGTCCAAAGGGGAGCAGTACTTC

v_call: TRBV27
j_call: TRBJ1-1
d_call: TRBD1
clone_size: few
cdr3_aa: CASSLGTGSEAFF
cdr3_nt: TGTGCCAGCAGTTTGGGGACAGGGTCTGAAGCTTTCTTT

v_call: TRBV12-3/TRBV12-4
j_call: TRBJ1-1
d_call: .
clone_size: many
cdr3_aa: CASSIPSVNTEAFF
cdr3_nt: TGTGCCAGCAGTATCCCGTCGGTGAACACTGAAGCTTTCTTT

v_call: TRBV4-2
j_call: TRBJ2-5
d_call: TRBD2
clone_size: many
cdr3_aa: CASSQDYRLAGDEETQYF
cdr3_nt: TGTGCCAGCAGCCAAGATTACAGACTAGCGGGAGACGAAGAGACCCAGTACTTC

v_call: TRBV5-4
j_call: TRBJ2-2
d_call: .
clone_size: many
cdr3_aa: CASSVMRGGELFF
cdr3_nt: TGTGCCAGCAGCGTAATGCGGGGCGGGGAGCTGTTTTTT

v_call: TRBV5-1
j_call: TRBJ2-7
d_call: TRBD1
clone_size: many
cdr3_aa: CASSFGTGGSSYEQYF
cdr3_nt: TGCGCCAGCAGCTTCGGGACAGGGGGCTCCTCCTACGAGCAGTACTTC

v_call: TRBV4-2
j_call: TRBJ2-3
d_call: .
clone_size: few
cdr3_aa: CASSQARVSSTDTQYF
cdr3_nt: TGTGCCAGCAGCCAAGCCAGGGTTAGTTCCACAGATACGCAGTATTTT

v_call: TRBV7-2
j_call: TRBJ2-7
d_call: .
clone_size: many
cdr3_aa: CASSLATDYFSYEQYF
cdr3_nt: TGTGCCAGCAGCTTAGCGACCGACTACTTCTCCTACGAGCAGTACTTC

v_call: TRBV12-3/TRBV12-4
j_call: TRBJ2-3
d_call: .
clone_size: many
cdr3_aa: CASTSGPSFQYF
cdr3_nt: TGTGCCAGCACCTCGGGACCCTCTTTCCAGTATTTT

v_call: TRBV20-1
j_call: TRBJ2-7
d_call: .
clone_size: many
cdr3_aa: CSASQPGYEQYF
cdr3_nt: TGCAGTGCTAGCCAGCCAGGCTACGAGCAGTACTTC

v_call: TRBV27
j_call: TRBJ2-7
d_call: .
clone_size: many
cdr3_aa: CASSLAGLTYEQYF
cdr3_nt: TGTGCCAGCAGTTTAGCGGGGCTCACCTACGAGCAGTACTTC

v_call: TRBV19
j_call: TRBJ2-5
d_call: .
clone_size: few
cdr3_aa: CASSTRGRETQYF
cdr3_nt: TGTGCCAGTAGTACCAGGGGTAGGGAGACCCAGTACTTC

v_call: TRBV12-3/TRBV12-4
j_call: TRBJ2-4
d_call: .
clone_size: many
cdr3_aa: CASTEGSKNIQYF
cdr3_nt: TGTGCCAGCACCGAAGGGTCCAAAAACATTCAGTACTTC

v_call: TRBV18
j_call: TRBJ2-1
d_call: TRBD1
clone_size: many
cdr3_aa: CASSPGTANYEQFF
cdr3_nt: TGTGCCAGCTCACCCGGGACAGCCAACTATGAGCAGTTCTTC

v_call: TRBV7-9
j_call: TRBJ2-7
d_call: TRBD2
clone_size: many
cdr3_aa: CASSLAVGGDYEQYF
cdr3_nt: TGTGCCAGCAGCCTCGCCGTGGGAGGGGACTACGAGCAGTACTTC